Each of the 12 T cell receptor beta chains below was sequenced from the same sample in a study of T cell responses to AZD1222 COVID-19 vaccine. The repertoire was sequenced with immunoSEQ multiplex PCR; TCRdb's copy has only in-frame clones and lacks some. The table shows approximately 130,000 clones, with 70% to 90% occurring only once. Sequenced here: peripheral blood, sampled 28 days after the second AZD1222 dose. The source of these receptors is an adult who received the AZD1222 COVID-19 vaccine.

This sequence joins TRBV3-1 (or the pseudogene TRBV3-2) and TRBJ2-7; 7 positions agree with TRBD2. V shed 4 bases and J 3 bases; nucleotides not matched to a gene: 12. From germline, CDR1 is LGHDT and CDR2 YNNKEL (reference sequence). The CDR3 runs to 16 residues. The CDR3 protein is CASSRWDTSEGYEQYF. The CDR3 nucleotides are TGTGCCAGCAGCCGGTGGGATACTAGCGAGGGCTACGAGCAGTACTTC.

In nucleotides, the CDR3 is TGTGCCAGCACATCTGGCCCAGGGTCCGGGGAGCTGTTTTTT. Its protein is CASTSGPGSGELFF. The chain recombines TRBV27 with TRBJ2-2; maybe TRBD1 (5 bases). V was clipped by 7 bases and J by 6 bases, with 15 bases between them. Germline V gene data show CDR1 as MNHEY and CDR2 as SMNVEV (reference sequence). The CDR3 is 14 residues long.

The chain joins TRBV7-8 to TRBJ1-1; TRBD1 is a possible D gene (5 bases). V was trimmed by 5 bases and J by 3 bases, leaving 13 bases between them. Germline V gene sequence: CDR1 SGHVS, CDR2 FQNEAQ. There are 14 residues in the CDR3. CDR3 protein: CASSAVSGHTEAFF. CDR3 nucleotide sequence: TGTGCCAGCAGCGCCGTCTCGGGGCACACTGAAGCTTTCTTT. Full variable domain (missing parts from reference TRBV7-8 and TRBJ1-1): GAGVSQSPRYKVAKRGQDVALRCDPISGHVSLFWYQQALGQGPEFLTYFQNEAQLDKSGLPSDRFFAERPEGSVSTLKIQRTQQEDSAVYLCASSAVSGHTEAFFGQGTRLTVV.

CDR3 nucleotide sequence: TGTGCCAGCAGCCAAGATTCAGCTTATCTCTATGGCTACACCTTC. This translates into CASSQDSAYLYGYTF. The V call is TRBV3-1 (or the pseudogene TRBV3-2), the J call TRBJ1-2, with D unresolved. CDR3 size: 15 residues. Germline V gives CDR1 LGHDT, CDR2 YNNKEL (reference sequence). Trimming stripped 0 bases from V and 4 bases from J, with 12 bases between.

The V gene is TRBV4-2, the J gene TRBJ1-3; 10 bases fit TRBD1. CDR1 is LGHNA and CDR2 is YNFKEQ in the germline V gene. V was pared by 1 base and J by 4 bases, with 4 bases of the junction left unmatched. The CDR3 covers 16 residues. The CDR3 reads CASSQAGQGFGNTIYF. CDR3 DNA sequence: TGTGCCAGCAGCCAAGCGGGACAGGGGTTCGGAAACACCATATATTTT.

The chain is built from TRBV5-8 and TRBJ1-1; D gene ambiguous. The CDR3 sequence is 13 residues long. Looked up from germline, CDR1 is SGHTS and CDR2 is YDEGEE. V was clipped by 1 base and J by 1 base, with 5 bases between them. The CDR3 sequence: CASSLTRNTEAFF. Here the CDR3 DNA reads TGTGCCAGCAGCTTGACCAGGAACACTGAAGCTTTCTTT.

This clone was observed a single time. The chain couples TRBV2 to TRBJ1-2; TRBD1 is a possible D gene (5 bases). Between the trimmed V and J ends, which lost 10 bases and 1 base, there was a span of 19 bases. CDR3 length: 15 amino acids. From germline, CDR1 is SNHLY and CDR2 FYNNEI. The CDR3 DNA reads as TGTGCCACCTCTTATGGTACAGGTGTTAACTATGGCTACACCTTC. Protein sequence: CATSYGTGVNYGYTF. Supplemented by reference TRBV2 and TRBJ1-2, the full variable domain reads EPEVTQTPSHQVTQMGQEVILRCVPISNHLYFYWYRQILGQKVEFLVSFYNNEISEKSEIFDDQFSVERPDGSNFTLKIRSTKLEDSAMYFCATSYGTGVNYGYTFGSGTRLTVV.

The chain employs TRBV5-6 and TRBJ2-1, with D possibly TRBD2 on 6 matching bases. The CDR3 runs 16 residues. CDR1 is SGHDT, CDR2 YYEEEE, per germline. The V end was cut by 2 bases, the J end by 3 bases, with 15 bases between. The CDR3 reads CASSLNRDSLYNEQFF. In DNA form, the CDR3 reads TGTGCCAGCAGCTTAAACCGGGACTCACTCTACAATGAGCAGTTCTTC.

The chain uses TRBV5-1 and TRBJ1-2, with D maybe TRBD1 (6 bases). The CDR3 totals 13 residues. The germline V gene has CDR1 SGHRS and CDR2 YFSETQ. The V and J ends lost 5 bases and 2 bases respectively, with 10 bases between them. CDR3 in amino acids: CASRAGENYGYTF. DNA of the CDR3: TGCGCCAGCAGAGCAGGGGAGAACTATGGCTACACCTTC.

The chain joins TRBV2 to TRBJ1-1; D uncertain. With 0 bases removed from V and 4 bases from J, the gap between germline ends came to 12 bases. Per germline, CDR1 SNHLY and CDR2 FYNNEI. The CDR3 has 15 residues. CDR3 amino acids: CASSEAATTTTEAFF. DNA for the CDR3: TGTGCCAGCAGTGAAGCGGCCACAACGACCACTGAAGCTTTCTTT.

V is TRBV7-9 and J is TRBJ1-1; D remains ambiguous. Trimming stripped 3 bases from V and 1 base from J, with 6 bases between. The length of the CDR3 is 13 residues. Germline CDR1 SEHNR, CDR2 FQNEAQ (reference sequence). The CDR3 loop reads CASSLPGNTEAFF. The DNA of the CDR3 is TGTGCCAGCAGCTTGCCGGGGAACACTGAAGCTTTCTTT.

The chain has TRBV6-2 or TRBV6-3 and TRBJ1-5, with D unclear. This CDR3 has 14 amino acids. V was cut by 1 base and J by 0 bases, with 4 bases left in between. The germline V gene encodes CDR1 MNHEY and CDR2 SVGEGT. DNA for the CDR3: TGTGCCAGCAGTTACTGGCGTAGCAATCAGCCCCAGCATTTT. It encodes CASSYWRSNQPQHF.